This TCR beta chain came from a study of long-term antiretroviral therapy in people with HIV (dated by TCRdb to 2022 to 2024). Background on the whole study: The earliest samples were collected roughly a decade before the 2015 WHO recommendation for immediate ART, at a time when ART was usually postponed until CD4 counts fell. A retrospective serial study tested whether ART initiation and durable HIV suppression were associated with changes in peripheral blood TRB repertoire composition and diversity. A total of over 150 cryopreserved PBMC samples came from approximately 30 adults with confirmed HIV infection and were collected serially over a mean of roughly 6 years (range 1-12). About 40% of the 30 participants with HIV were female. No cross-contamination during QIAcube processing turned up in test extractions that ran a monoclonal T-cell line alongside about 30 polyclonal samples.

Inclusion was restricted to participants for whom at least one PBMC sample before ART initiation and at least two post-ART samples were available. Every participant with HIV received treatment in the United States of America. Before DNA extraction, cryopreserved samples containing 1-10 million PBMC were thawed and washed. At the time of the earliest PBMC sample, participants with HIV were aged between roughly 20 and 54 years. PBMC samples from each participant spanned 1-4 timepoints before ART initiation and 2-8 timepoints after ART initiation, with a median of 7 samples. For every participant, serial HIV viral load, CD4+ T-cell count, ART history and demographic data were obtained. Genomic DNA was extracted from unsorted PBMC with a Qiagen kit on a QIAcube, processed in batches of 12 samples. This clone appeared once. The antigen it binds to is not known. Per-base quality was not reported, and no clone a single base away is much larger than it.

The immunoSEQ hsTCRB v3.0 assay was used at survey level resolution for TRB variable region sequencing. The target sequencing depth for TRB was roughly 40,000-50,000 T-cell genomes per sample. An Illumina MiSeq with a v3 150-cycle kit was used to sequence the pooled TRB libraries. The authors' analysis ran thus. Analysis of repertoires was carried out in R inside a reproducible Nextflow workflow spanning QC, data transformation and analysis. LymphoSeq2, an R package for AIRR-Seq data exploration, was used to implement custom analyses. Four samples yielding fewer than 5000 total TRB sequences were excluded, leaving more than 150 analyzed HIV repertoires. Among the 170 to 200 retained HIV repertoires, approximately 61 were collected before ART initiation and around 130 after ART initiation. Each repertoire was downsampled to 5000 TRB nucleotide sequences, and summary statistics were averaged across 100 downsampling iterations. TRB sequences were retained for analysis only if CDR3 regions of at least seven amino acids were present. Diversity was assessed using a clonality score derived from Shannon entropy and using the Gini coefficient. Repertoire networks linked the top 5000 CDR3 amino acid sequences whenever two sequences differed by an edit distance of one. For TRB CDR3 amino acid sequences, antigen specificity groups and MHC restriction were predicted with GLIPH2. To flag known CMV, EBV, HIV or tissue antigen associations, CDR3 amino acid sequences were matched against VDJdb and McPAS-TCR. Pre-ART, post-ART and control groups were compared with Wilcoxon signed-rank tests and Holm-Bonferroni correction. Imported from immuneACCESS, the table was reduced by TCRdb to in-frame sequences with V and J called. These copies leave out some clones; in studies compared against another copy, an unresolved V gene accounts for under half, and the cause of the remainder is not known. Clonal size and the V and J genes are those of that table, whereas D and trimming came from the DNA. The sample table shows about 18,000 clones, and approximately 80% are seen once. Of the sample, around 18% falls within the top ten clones.

What the study reported, not specific to this receptor: The samples span the years 2004 to 2017, and the ART regimens used at that time may not be as effective as current regimens. Inferences about post-ART repertoire changes are limited because no data were available on ART adherence, viral resistance or therapy changes. Because cell numbers in pre-ART samples were limited, unsorted PBMC were profiled instead of sorted CD4+ and CD8+ T cells. Since PBMC availability was limited, sequencing covered only the TCR beta chain, with no alpha chain pairing. Compared with controls, HIV repertoires had narrower CDR3 length ranges, and the network structure pointed to an antigen-experienced repertoire that shifted only slightly toward naive after ART. At every time point, the repertoire was dominated by expanded TRB clones first identified before ART initiation, although this dominance fluctuated and, in many PLHIV, declined after ART. A significant increase in TRB diversity was found to be associated with ART initiation, although TRB diversity was observed to remain significantly below that of transplant donor controls even after long-term ART.

V was cut back by 1 base and J by 2 bases, leaving a gap of 9 bases between them. In the germline V gene, CDR1 corresponds to SGHRS and CDR2 to YFSETQ. Spanning cysteine to phenylalanine, the CDR3 consists of 14 amino acids. The kept DNA is CDR3 alone, 42 bases in frame from the first base. The sequence is built from TRBV5-1 and TRBJ1-1, and perhaps TRBD1 as D gene, on 6 matching bases. The specimen comprised unsorted PBMCs, sampled 0.6 years after starting antiretroviral therapy. The receptor was isolated from a young woman with HIV. The DNA reads as follows: TGCGCCAGCAGCTTGAGGGGGGAAAACACTGAAGCTTTCTTT. Translated, it reads CASSLRGENTEAFF.